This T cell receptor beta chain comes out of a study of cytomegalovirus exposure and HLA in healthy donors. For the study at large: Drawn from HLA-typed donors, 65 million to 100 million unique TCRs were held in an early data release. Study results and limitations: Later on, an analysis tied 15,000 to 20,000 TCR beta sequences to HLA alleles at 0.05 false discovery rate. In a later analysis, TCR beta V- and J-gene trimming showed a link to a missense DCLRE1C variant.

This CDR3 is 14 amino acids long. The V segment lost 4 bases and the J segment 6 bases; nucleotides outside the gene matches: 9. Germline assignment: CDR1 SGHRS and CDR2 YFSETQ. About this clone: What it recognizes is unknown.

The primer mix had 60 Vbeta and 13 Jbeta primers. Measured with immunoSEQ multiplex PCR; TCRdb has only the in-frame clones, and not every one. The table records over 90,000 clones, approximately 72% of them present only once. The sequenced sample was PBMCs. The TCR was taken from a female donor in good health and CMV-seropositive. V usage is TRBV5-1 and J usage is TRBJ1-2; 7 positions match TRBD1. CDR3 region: CASSRQGLEDGYTF. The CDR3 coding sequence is TGCGCCAGCAGCCGACAGGGCCTAGAAGATGGCTACACCTTC. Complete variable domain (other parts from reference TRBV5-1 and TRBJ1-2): KAGVTQTPRYLIKTRGQQVTLSCSPISGHRSVSWYQQTPGQGLQFLFEYFSETQRNKGNFPGRFSGRQFSNSRSEMNVSTLELGDSALYLCASSRQGLEDGYTFGSGTRLTVV.